A selection of T cell receptor beta chains follows, all from one sample in a study of blood T cell repertoires in COVID-19. Produced via immunoSEQ multiplex PCR; TCRdb's table is partial and in-frame only. The table records approximately 220,000 clones, 83% of them present only once. The sample consisted of PBMCs or T cells enriched from blood (not recorded which). All receptors derive from a woman in her fifties or sixties who had been exposed to COVID-19. The CDR3 runs from the conserved cysteine through the conserved F or W. D genes are given only for firm matches. The listing skips clone size in some rows; elsewhere it reads once, few, many or a size class.

j_call: TRBJ1-1
v_call: TRBV5-1
clone_size: few
d_call: -
cdr3_aa: CASREGELSNTEAFF
cdr3_nt: TGCGCCAGCCGGGAGGGAGAGCTCTCGAACACTGAAGCTTTCTTT

j_call: TRBJ2-2
v_call: TRBV28
clone_size: -
d_call: -
cdr3_aa: CASSHPGVRDGELFF
cdr3_nt: TGTGCCAGCAGTCACCCAGGGGTGCGAGACGGGGAGCTGTTTTTT

j_call: TRBJ2-2
v_call: TRBV19
clone_size: once
d_call: -
cdr3_aa: CASSRRQNTGELFF
cdr3_nt: TGTGCCAGTAGTCGGCGACAGAACACCGGGGAGCTGTTTTTT

j_call: TRBJ2-2
v_call: TRBV3-1/TRBV3-2
clone_size: -
d_call: -
cdr3_aa: CASSQETTNGGELFF
cdr3_nt: TGTGCCAGCAGCCAGGAGACTACAAACGGCGGGGAGCTGTTTTTT

j_call: TRBJ1-5
v_call: TRBV6-5
clone_size: -
d_call: -
cdr3_aa: CASNAYPGFNQPQHF
cdr3_nt: TGTGCCAGCAATGCTTATCCAGGGTTCAATCAGCCCCAGCATTTT

j_call: TRBJ1-2
v_call: TRBV6-5
clone_size: -
d_call: TRBD1
cdr3_aa: CASSKTGFVYGYTF
cdr3_nt: TGTGCCAGCAGTAAGACAGGGTTCGTCTATGGCTACACCTTC

j_call: TRBJ1-4
v_call: TRBV7-2
clone_size: -
d_call: -
cdr3_aa: CASSLLSGINEKLFF
cdr3_nt: TGTGCCAGCAGCTTACTTTCAGGGATAAATGAAAAACTGTTTTTT

j_call: TRBJ1-2
v_call: TRBV27
clone_size: -
d_call: -
cdr3_aa: CASSPTGWPRGYTF
cdr3_nt: TGTGCCAGCAGCCCTACAGGGTGGCCGCGTGGCTACACCTTC

j_call: TRBJ1-6
v_call: TRBV9
clone_size: -
d_call: -
cdr3_aa: CASSVAFDGYNSPLHF
cdr3_nt: TGTGCCAGCAGCGTGGCTTTCGACGGGTATAATTCACCCCTCCACTTT

j_call: TRBJ2-7
v_call: TRBV9
clone_size: -
d_call: TRBD1
cdr3_aa: CARTPGTGPYEQYF
cdr3_nt: TGTGCCAGGACCCCCGGGACAGGTCCCTACGAGCAGTACTTC

j_call: TRBJ1-1
v_call: TRBV7-3
clone_size: few
d_call: -
cdr3_aa: CASSLTRNTEAFF
cdr3_nt: TGTGCCAGCAGCTTAACCAGGAACACTGAAGCTTTCTTT

j_call: TRBJ2-1
v_call: TRBV24-1
clone_size: -
d_call: TRBD1
cdr3_aa: CATSDLRGLVYEQFF
cdr3_nt: TGTGCCACCAGTGATTTGAGGGGGCTAGTATATGAGCAGTTCTTC

j_call: TRBJ2-2
v_call: TRBV12-3/TRBV12-4
clone_size: -
d_call: -
cdr3_aa: CASSSQGVGELFF
cdr3_nt: TGTGCCAGCAGTTCGCAGGGTGTCGGGGAGCTGTTTTTT

j_call: TRBJ1-3
v_call: TRBV12-3/TRBV12-4
clone_size: once
d_call: -
cdr3_aa: CASSRQGNTIYF
cdr3_nt: TGTGCCAGCAGTCGACAGGGAAACACCATATATTTT

j_call: TRBJ2-7
v_call: TRBV13
clone_size: -
d_call: TRBD2
cdr3_aa: CASGTRSGTFSYEQYF
cdr3_nt: TGTGCCAGCGGGACTAGATCCGGGACTTTCTCCTACGAGCAGTACTTC

j_call: TRBJ1-6
v_call: TRBV5-1
clone_size: -
d_call: -
cdr3_aa: CASSLKGMDSPLHF
cdr3_nt: TGCGCCAGCAGCTTAAAGGGGATGGATTCACCCCTCCACTTT

j_call: TRBJ2-7
v_call: TRBV12-3/TRBV12-4
clone_size: -
d_call: -
cdr3_aa: CASSHRDRYEQYF
cdr3_nt: TGTGCCAGCAGCCACAGGGATCGGTACGAGCAGTACTTC

j_call: TRBJ1-5
v_call: TRBV19
clone_size: -
d_call: -
cdr3_aa: CASTPSGVNQPQHF
cdr3_nt: TGTGCCAGTACCCCCTCGGGAGTGAATCAGCCCCAGCATTTT

j_call: TRBJ1-3
v_call: TRBV7-6
clone_size: many
d_call: -
cdr3_aa: CASSSDDAGAGNTIYF
cdr3_nt: TGTGCCAGCAGCTCCGACGACGCAGGGGCTGGAAACACCATATATTTT

j_call: TRBJ1-1
v_call: TRBV5-1
clone_size: -
d_call: TRBD1
cdr3_aa: CASSLAGTGGREAFF
cdr3_nt: TGCGCCAGCAGCTTGGCAGGGACAGGGGGTAGGGAAGCTTTCTTT

j_call: TRBJ1-5
v_call: TRBV4-3
clone_size: -
d_call: -
cdr3_aa: CASSQGGQPQHF
cdr3_nt: TGCGCCAGCAGCCAAGGGGGCCAGCCCCAGCATTTT

j_call: TRBJ1-5
v_call: TRBV7-8
clone_size: -
d_call: -
cdr3_aa: CASSSVRQVREDQHF
cdr3_nt: TGTGCCAGCAGCTCGGTCCGACAGGTTCGGGAAGACCAGCATTTT

j_call: TRBJ2-7
v_call: TRBV5-4
clone_size: -
d_call: -
cdr3_aa: CASSSLGGQTNYEQYF
cdr3_nt: TGTGCCAGCAGCTCTTTGGGGGGACAGACCAACTACGAGCAGTACTTC

j_call: TRBJ1-1
v_call: TRBV2
clone_size: -
d_call: -
cdr3_aa: CAGELQGVAFF
cdr3_nt: TGTGCCGGAGAACTACAGGGCGTCGCTTTCTTT

j_call: TRBJ2-3
v_call: TRBV5-1
clone_size: many
d_call: -
cdr3_aa: CASSLDSPTDTQYF
cdr3_nt: TGCGCCAGCAGCTTGGACAGTCCAACAGATACGCAGTATTTT

j_call: TRBJ1-1
v_call: TRBV27
clone_size: -
d_call: -
cdr3_aa: CASSVTQGTEAFF
cdr3_nt: TGTGCCAGCAGTGTCACGCAGGGGACCGAAGCTTTCTTT

j_call: TRBJ2-1
v_call: TRBV7-2
clone_size: -
d_call: TRBD2
cdr3_aa: CASREGLGLNEQFF
cdr3_nt: TGTGCCAGCAGAGAGGGACTAGGCCTTAATGAGCAGTTCTTC

j_call: TRBJ2-2
v_call: TRBV7-3
clone_size: -
d_call: -
cdr3_aa: CASGTPNTGELFF
cdr3_nt: TGTGCCAGCGGGACACCGAACACCGGGGAGCTGTTTTTT

j_call: TRBJ2-3
v_call: TRBV5-4
clone_size: -
d_call: -
cdr3_aa: CASSWDGGADTQYF
cdr3_nt: TGTGCCAGCAGCTGGGACGGGGGAGCAGATACGCAGTATTTT

j_call: TRBJ1-2
v_call: TRBV6-6
clone_size: -
d_call: -
cdr3_aa: CASSYPDSPGHYGYTF
cdr3_nt: TGTGCCAGCAGTTACCCGGACAGCCCAGGGCACTATGGCTACACCTTC

j_call: TRBJ1-1
v_call: TRBV27
clone_size: -
d_call: -
cdr3_aa: CASSLNPTMNTEAFF
cdr3_nt: TGTGCCAGCAGCCTTAACCCTACCATGAACACTGAAGCTTTCTTT

j_call: TRBJ1-3
v_call: TRBV27
clone_size: -
d_call: TRBD1
cdr3_aa: CASSPNRGVGNTIYF
cdr3_nt: TGTGCCAGCAGTCCAAACAGGGGCGTTGGAAACACCATATATTTT

j_call: TRBJ1-2
v_call: TRBV12-3/TRBV12-4
clone_size: -
d_call: -
cdr3_aa: CASSLTQAEGYTF
cdr3_nt: TGTGCCAGCAGTTTGACACAGGCTGAGGGCTACACCTTC

j_call: TRBJ2-6
v_call: TRBV5-1
clone_size: few
d_call: -
cdr3_aa: CASSLESRAPSGANVLTF
cdr3_nt: TGCGCCAGCAGCTTGGAATCCAGGGCACCCTCTGGGGCCAACGTCCTGACTTTC

j_call: TRBJ2-5
v_call: TRBV27
clone_size: once
d_call: -
cdr3_aa: CASSSLALQETQYF
cdr3_nt: TGTGCCAGCAGTTCATTAGCCCTCCAAGAGACCCAGTACTTC

j_call: TRBJ1-4
v_call: TRBV27
clone_size: -
d_call: -
cdr3_aa: CASGAHNEKLFF
cdr3_nt: TGTGCCAGCGGGGCCCATAATGAAAAACTGTTTTTT

j_call: TRBJ2-1
v_call: TRBV28
clone_size: -
d_call: -
cdr3_aa: CASTQLTNAYNEQFF
cdr3_nt: TGTGCCAGCACCCAATTGACTAACGCCTACAATGAGCAGTTCTTC

j_call: TRBJ1-6
v_call: TRBV30
clone_size: -
d_call: -
cdr3_aa: CAWSVVTGSNSPLHF
cdr3_nt: TGTGCCTGGAGTGTAGTAACAGGGTCCAATTCACCCCTCCACTTT

j_call: TRBJ1-1
v_call: TRBV29-1
clone_size: -
d_call: -
cdr3_aa: CSVEDKGRAEAFF
cdr3_nt: TGCAGCGTTGAAGACAAGGGGCGAGCTGAAGCTTTCTTT

j_call: TRBJ1-1
v_call: TRBV29-1
clone_size: -
d_call: -
cdr3_aa: CSVVQGTSEAFF
cdr3_nt: TGCAGCGTTGTTCAGGGGACAAGTGAAGCTTTCTTT

j_call: TRBJ2-7
v_call: TRBV25-1
clone_size: -
d_call: -
cdr3_aa: CASSEGLAQYF
cdr3_nt: TGTGCCAGCAGTGAAGGTCTAGCGCAGTACTTC

j_call: TRBJ2-1
v_call: TRBV10-3
clone_size: -
d_call: -
cdr3_aa: CAIRTTNPGSYNEQFF
cdr3_nt: TGTGCCATCAGGACTACCAACCCAGGCTCCTACAATGAGCAGTTCTTC